This T cell receptor (beta chain) derives from a study of technical replicates of blood from several donors. Only in-frame clones appear in the TCRdb table, and some are missing; sequencing was by immunoSEQ multiplex PCR. Here the sample spans fewer than 100,000 clones, approximately 95% being singletons. The CDR3 consists of 13 residues. CDR1 and CDR2 from the germline V gene are SQVTM and ANQGSEA. With V trimmed by 4 bases and J by 3 bases, 5 bases remained unmatched. The genes are TRBV29-1 and TRBJ2-7; TRBD1 matches at 8 bases. Sequencing input: T cells isolated from PBMCs. The clonotype comes from a human donor in good health. The CDR3 bases are TGCAGCGTTGGCCCGACAGGGGACTACGAGCAGTACTTC. Translation gives CSVGPTGDYEQYF.